This note documents a single T cell receptor beta chain sequence. Its antigen is still unknown. Base qualities are not provided; no much larger clone lies one nucleotide away. V drops 3 bases and J drops 3 bases, leaving 12 bases in between. The CDR3 contains 15 residues, cysteine and phenylalanine counted. Kept here is only the CDR3 DNA, which spans 45 bases and is read in frame from base 1. The germline V gene encodes CDR1 SNHLY and CDR2 FYNNEI. Reading the label with the study, this specimen's treatment or condition is: in vitro stimulation with specific CMV peptide epitopes to enrich CMV-specific T cells. These data belong to a study of T cell repertoires in cytomegalovirus infection (dated by TCRdb to about 2019). For context, the study as a whole: The peptide stimulations were aimed at well-studied HLA-B-restricted epitopes as well as recently identified HLA-C-restricted CMV epitopes, whose presentation resists viral immunomodulation. Because public TCR beta signatures pointed to carriage of CMV infection together with the matching HLA type, the HLA type of each donor mattered for the analysis.

The study at large found these results: The ex vivo response was dominated by HLA-C-restricted CMV-specific TCR beta clonotypes, which also provided the single most frequent clonotype in two of eight donors. Carriers of CMV infection plus the relevant HLA type were discriminated by the cumulative frequency of public TCR beta family members in the study cohort and in an independent roughly 380-donor cohort.

Sequencing used an Illumina HiSeq 1500. TCRdb reprocessing: public reads trimmed at Q25 with fastp, clones called with MiXCR, in-frame beta chains kept. Under each unique CDR3 protein, matching rows form one entry showing the most common genes and DNA. The sample table contains about 920,000 distinct CDR3 sequences; only one count was recorded for approximately 32% of them. Of the sample, around an eighth is held by the ten largest clones. The rearranged segments are TRBV2 and TRBJ1-5; the D gene assignment is ambiguous. The source is a human donor in good health (CMV status not recorded). Some clones in this sample may be carry-over from other donors' samples. Sequencing was performed on cultured CD8+ T cells from PBMCs, taken from culture after CMV antigen stimulation. The DNA sequence is as follows: TGTGCCAGCAGTGAGTCGGGGTTTATCAATCAGCCCCAGCATTTT. This encodes CASSESGFINQPQHF.